This TCR beta chain was sequenced in a study of blood T cell repertoires in COVID-19. Study overall: PBMCs, B-cell-depleted T cells, or T cells provided the cDNA or gDNA that made up the material.

Germline values: CDR1 SGHVS, CDR2 FNYEAQ. This CDR3 comprises 16 residues. Trimming left V 4 bases short and J 4 bases short, with 19 bases between. Source study methods: Nucleated cell number was recorded as an estimate derived from reference gene primer amplification. Profiling relied on immunoSEQ multiplex PCR, and the TCRdb table lists in-frame clones only, not all of them. V and J calls and clone size are given by that table; D and trimming were obtained from the DNA. The sample shows approximately 360,000 clones, approximately 88% of them seen only once. The sequence was collected from a middle-aged man with acute or convalescent COVID-19. Sequences were obtained from peripheral blood. V is TRBV7-6 and J is TRBJ1-2; D perhaps matches TRBD1 (6 bases). As DNA, the CDR3 is TGTGCCAGCAGCTCCGGACAGCCCTACCCGACCTATGGCTACACCTTC. Encoded protein: CASSSGQPYPTYGYTF.